The 13 T cell receptor beta chains below all came from one sample that was sequenced in a study of spatial heterogeneity in lung cancer (dated by TCRdb to the late 2010s). Library preparation was by 5' RACE. Instrument used: NextSeq 500. TCRdb redid the processing of the public reads, applying fastp at Q25 and MiXCR, and retained in-frame beta chains. Merged by CDR3 protein, the rows form single entries marked with the most common genes and DNA. Here the sample has under 15,000 distinct CDR3 sequences; roughly 5% occur a single time. Around a third of the sample goes to the ten largest clones. The time point label, as the study defines it: sample taken at primary tumor resection. TCR sequencing used whole RNA extracted from tumor and nontumor lung tissue, or from cryopreserved PBMC samples, without cell sorting. Sequencing was performed on lung tumor tissue, taken at surgery. Receptors originate from a human donor with early-stage non-small cell lung cancer.

This clonotype was detected once. This beta chain lies outside the target of a library built for alpha chains; its clone size means little. The chain couples TRBV3-1 to TRBJ2-3; TRBD2 agrees at 14 bases. Unmatched junction bases numbered 5, after V lost 5 bases and J lost 1 base. The CDR3 loop spans 17 amino acids. CDR1 is LGHDT, CDR2 YNNKEL, per germline (reference sequence). Here the CDR3 reads CASSFGLAGGGTDTQYF. CDR3 bases: TGTGCCAGCAGCTTTGGACTAGCGGGGGGTGGCACAGATACGCAGTATTTT.

This clonotype has a count of ten or more. This beta chain represents an off-target read in a library built for alpha chains; its size is of limited meaning. V usage is TRBV7-9 and J usage is TRBJ1-4; D is undetermined. Germline values: CDR1 SEHNR, CDR2 FQNEAQ (reference sequence). V was shortened by 1 base and J by 8 bases, with 17 bases between the two germline ends. This CDR3 contains 16 residues. CDR3 sequence: CASSLGRASVGEKLFF. The CDR3 DNA follows: TGTGCCAGCAGCTTAGGTCGTGCCTCAGTCGGGGAAAAACTGTTTTTT.

There are a few counts of this clonotype. This beta chain appears as a stray read in a library generated for alpha chains; its size is not informative. J is TRBJ1-1 and V is TRBV14; maybe TRBD1 (6 bases). The CDR3 spans 14 residues. V was cut by 4 bases and J by 5 bases, with 14 bases left in between. The V gene's germline CDR1 is SGHDN and CDR2 FVKESK. The CDR3 region is CASSPQGRATEAFF. As DNA, the CDR3 is TGTGCCAGCAGCCCACAGGGAAGGGCAACTGAAGCTTTCTTT.

As concerns this clonotype: This beta chain is a stray sequence in a library constructed for alpha chains; its clone size is not meaningful. The DNA of the CDR3 is TGTGCCAGCACCCGGGCAGGGGAGGCCAACGTCCTGACTTTC. This codes for CASTRAGEANVLTF. J is TRBJ2-6 and V is TRBV19; tentatively, D is TRBD1 (6 bases). Germline V lookup: CDR1 LNHDA, CDR2 SQIVND (reference sequence). This CDR3 is 14 amino acids long. V lost 9 bases and J 6 bases, leaving 15 bases between the germline ends.

This clonotype was detected ten times or more. Since it is a stray read in a library aimed at alpha chains, this beta chain has a size that is not meaningful. The rearrangement uses TRBV25-1 and TRBJ2-1; possibly TRBD1 or TRBD2 for D (5 bases each). Germline V lookup: CDR1 MGHDK, CDR2 SYGVNS. V lost 4 bases and J 11 bases, leaving 15 bases between the germline ends. The CDR3 sequence is 13 residues long. In DNA form, the CDR3 reads TGTGCCAGCAGTGGGGGGATGATGGGCCAGCAGTTCTTC. It is translated as CASSGGMMGQQFF.

This clonotype was seen at least ten times. This beta chain is a stray read from a library made for alpha chains; its abundance is not meaningful. This chain links TRBV11-2 with TRBJ2-5; D unresolved. Germline V lookup: CDR1 SGHAT, CDR2 FQNNGV. The V end was cut by 3 bases, the J end by 0 bases, with 17 bases between. The length of the CDR3 is 17 residues. CDR3 DNA sequence: TGTGCCAGCAGCTTCGGACGAGCTAGTCGGTACCAAGAGACCCAGTACTTC. This gives the protein CASSFGRASRYQETQYF.

About this clonotype: Because the library targeted alpha chains, this beta chain is an off-target read whose size means little. V usage is TRBV6-5 and J usage is TRBJ2-3; a weak D match, TRBD2 (7 bases). V was shortened by 10 bases and J by 2 bases, with 16 bases between the two germline ends. The germline V gene has CDR1 MNHEY and CDR2 SVGAGI. CDR3 length: 14 residues. CDR3 loop: CATARGASTDTQYF. CDR3 in DNA: TGTGCCACCGCTCGGGGGGCCTCCACAGATACGCAGTATTTT.

This clonotype appeared many times. This beta chain represents an off-target read in a library built for alpha chains; its size is of limited meaning. This chain links TRBV5-1 with TRBJ1-4, with D unresolved. The ends were cut back, 2 bases at V and 8 bases at J, with 16 bases in the middle. The CDR3 consists of 15 residues. From germline, CDR1 is SGHRS and CDR2 YFSETQ. CDR3 DNA: TGCGCCAGCAGCTTCACCCCCGGGAGAGAAGAAAAACTGTTTTTT. As protein: CASSFTPGREEKLFF.

This clonotype was seen repeatedly, ten times or more. Within a library made for alpha chains, this beta chain is off target, and its count is uninformative. This chain connects TRBV13 to TRBJ2-2; D might be TRBD2 (6 bases). Germline assignment: CDR1 PRHDT and CDR2 FYEKMQ (reference sequence). CDR3 length: 16 amino acids. The V gene lost 3 bases and the J gene lost 2 bases, with 13 bases spanning the gap. This CDR3 is CASSFDSGTNTGELFF. The CDR3 nucleotides read TGTGCCAGCAGCTTTGATAGCGGCACCAACACCGGGGAGCTGTTTTTT.

In its sample, this clonotype was seen many times. This beta chain was picked up by a library intended for alpha chains and is off target, so its count carries little meaning. CDR3 in amino acids: CASSFLGAGPYTF. The CDR3 DNA reads as TGTGCCAGCAGTTTTCTGGGAGCAGGACCGTACACCTTC. The chain joins TRBV12-3 or TRBV12-4 to TRBJ1-2; no reliable D call. This CDR3 comprises 13 residues. Trimming took 3 bases from V and 11 from J, leaving 16 bases between them.

There are many counts of this clonotype. Because the library targeted alpha chains, this beta chain is an off-target read whose size means little. The genes are TRBV20-1 and TRBJ2-2; D unclear. The CDR3 loop spans 13 amino acids. The V and J ends lost 4 bases and 4 bases respectively, with 10 bases between them. The germline CDR1 and CDR2 sequences are DFQATT and SNEGSKA (reference sequence). CDR3 DNA sequence: TGCAGTGCTATTAGTCCTCTCACCGGGGAGCTGTTTTTT. This translates into CSAISPLTGELFF.

This clonotype was counted many times. The library was designed around alpha chains, so this beta chain is a stray read whose abundance carries little weight. The rearrangement uses TRBV5-8 and TRBJ2-5, with 7 bases identical to TRBD1. J gave up 1 base and V 4 bases, and 4 bases lay outside the gene matches. This CDR3 comprises 14 residues. The germline CDR1 and CDR2 sequences are SGHTS and YDEGEE. Here the CDR3 reads CASSLDRAQETQYF. The CDR3 DNA is TGTGCCAGCAGCCTCGACAGGGCCCAAGAGACCCAGTACTTC.

Notes on this clonotype: Found in a library prepared for alpha chains, this beta chain is an off-target read, and its abundance has little meaning. This chain connects TRBV6-6 to TRBJ1-5; TRBD1 might be the D (5 bases). Trimming removed 6 bases from V and 5 bases from J, with 23 bases in between. This CDR3 has 17 residues. Germline V gives CDR1 MNHNY, CDR2 SVGAGI (reference sequence). This CDR3 is CASSPWATAFSYQPQHF. Here the CDR3 DNA reads TGTGCCAGCAGCCCCTGGGCGACAGCTTTCTCTTATCAGCCCCAGCATTTT.